Listed below are T cell receptor beta chains from one sample, sequenced in a study of T cells in Graves' hyperthyroidism and ophthalmopathy. From the multiplex PCR reads, TCRdb called clonotypes with MiXCR, one entry per CDR3 protein. The table lists hundreds of thousands of distinct CDR3 sequences, roughly 17% of them singletons. The specimen sequenced was blood. These receptors all stem from a woman aged 18-29 years with Graves' ophthalmopathy. Both conserved end residues are part of each CDR3. The order of the fields is V gene, clone size, D gene, J gene, CDR3 DNA, CDR3 protein. A D gene is named only where the DNA matches it firmly. Some rows have no size entry. The others give once, few or many, or a class for an expanded clone.

TRBV28	many	.	TRBJ2-5	TGTGCCAGCAGTTTATATAGCGGACAAGAGACCCAGTACTTC	CASSLYSGQETQYF
TRBV6-1	many	TRBD1	TRBJ2-5	TGTGCCAGCAGGGGGACAGGGGCTCTAGACCTAGAGACCCAGTACTTC	CASRGTGALDLETQYF
TRBV7-2	many	.	TRBJ2-3	TGTGCCAGCAGCCCCCTCCCGGTTGGAGCTAGCACAGATACGCAGTATTTT	CASSPLPVGASTDTQYF
TRBV5-1	many	TRBD2	TRBJ2-2	TGCGCCAGCAGCGGGACTAGCGGGCCAGCCGGGGAGCTGTTTTTT	CASSGTSGPAGELFF
TRBV6-1	many	.	TRBJ1-2	TGTGCCAGCCAAGGCCAGTCACCTAAGCCTAACTATGGCTACACCTTC	CASQGQSPKPNYGYTF
TRBV29-1	many	TRBD1	TRBJ2-7	TGCAGCGTTGAAGGGACAGGGGCGGCCTACGAGCAGTACTTC	CSVEGTGAAYEQYF
TRBV30	many	.	TRBJ1-3	TGTGCCTGGAGGCCTCTAGGGACTGGAAACACCATATATTTT	CAWRPLGTGNTIYF
TRBV9	many	.	TRBJ1-1	TGTGCCAGCAGCCCCTTAGGGGGTTGGAACACTGAAGCTTTCTTT	CASSPLGGWNTEAFF
TRBV28	many	TRBD1	TRBJ2-7	TGTGCCAGCAGTCTCGGACAGGGCTCCTACGAGCAGTACTTC	CASSLGQGSYEQYF
TRBV4-2	.	.	TRBJ2-4	TGTGCCGGCAGCCAAGATGGGAGGAGGGAAAACATTCAGTACTTC	CAGSQDGRRENIQYF